A single TCR beta chain is shown here with its context. These data originate in a study of blood T cells in healthy people across ages. The authors ran a second PCR of roughly 7 to 11 cycles using a sample-barcoded 5' primer and a J-beta primer mix. TCRdb processed the 5' RACE reads anew with MiXCR; each CDR3 protein has one entry. The data show 1.5 million to 2 million distinct CDR3 sequences, less than 50% seen once. With V trimmed by 2 bases and J by 8 bases, 12 bases remained unmatched. The CDR3 runs to 16 residues. The germline gives CDR1 SGDLS, CDR2 YYNGEE. V and J are TRBV9 and TRBJ1-4, with 7 nucleotides matching TRBD1. The TCR was taken from a woman in her forties in good health. Sequenced: blood. The CDR3 region is CASSVRGGRGEEKLFF. The CDR3 nucleotides read TGTGCCAGCAGCGTCCGAGGGGGCAGGGGAGAGGAAAAACTGTTTTTT. Full variable domain (rest looked up from reference TRBV9 and TRBJ1-4): DSGVTQTPKHLITATGQRVTLRCSPRSGDLSVYWYQQSLDQGLQFLIQYYNGEERAKGNILERFSAQQFPDLHSELNLSSLELGDSALYFCASSVRGGRGEEKLFFGSGTQLSVL.